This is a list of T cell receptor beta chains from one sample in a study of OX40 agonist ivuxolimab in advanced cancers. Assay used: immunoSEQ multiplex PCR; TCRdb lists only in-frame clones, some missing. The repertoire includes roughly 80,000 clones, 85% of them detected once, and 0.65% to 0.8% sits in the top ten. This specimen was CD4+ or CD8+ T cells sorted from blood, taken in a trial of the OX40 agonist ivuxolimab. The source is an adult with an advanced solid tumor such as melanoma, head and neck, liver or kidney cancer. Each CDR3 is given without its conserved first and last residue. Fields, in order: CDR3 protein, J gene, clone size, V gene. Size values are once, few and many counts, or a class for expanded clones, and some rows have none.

ASSFVLAGDEQF,TRBJ2-1,-,TRBV5-1
ASSPGQGGETQY,TRBJ2-5,-,TRBV7-2
ASSRRTAGANVLT,TRBJ2-6,-,TRBV4-3
ASCRGTEETQY,TRBJ2-5,-,TRBV2
ASGSGGPSITQY,TRBJ2-3,-,TRBV5-6
ASSAPRVVSIYEQY,TRBJ2-7,-,TRBV2
ASSERLDGYT,TRBJ1-2,few,TRBV5-4
ASSRTTGAGANVLT,TRBJ2-6,-,TRBV4-3
ASSQRTRAGTQY,TRBJ2-5,-,TRBV5-6
ASSPIRFGGTEAF,TRBJ1-1,few,TRBV11-2
ASSAQTGGSSGELF,TRBJ2-2,-,TRBV19
ASSTLGQTYEQY,TRBJ2-7,-,TRBV6-5
ASSLGHGTDTQY,TRBJ2-3,-,TRBV4-1
AIKSGAQGYT,TRBJ1-2,-,TRBV10-3
ASSLGPTRGYTEAF,TRBJ1-1,-,TRBV5-6
ASSEGASTYEQY,TRBJ2-7,-,TRBV18
ASSEGAGGFTDTQY,TRBJ2-3,-,TRBV2
AGRWGQDYGYT,TRBJ1-2,-,TRBV6-1
ASSPRPGADTGELF,TRBJ2-2,-,TRBV18
ASSSIPLRGGSPLH,TRBJ1-6,few,TRBV7-9
ASSLDPGVAPLH,TRBJ1-6,-,TRBV11-2
ASSYSPQGNYGYT,TRBJ1-2,-,TRBV6-6
ASSLDGTGGYEQY,TRBJ2-7,-,TRBV7-9
ASSLSHSYNEQF,TRBJ2-1,-,TRBV5-6
ASRRLAVTDTQY,TRBJ2-3,once,TRBV5-1
ASTTDFPSYNEQF,TRBJ2-1,-,TRBV7-2
ASSPDIGNGQY,TRBJ2-7,once,TRBV11-2
ASSGPGFQPQH,TRBJ1-5,few,TRBV6-5
ASTRTGNEKLF,TRBJ1-4,-,TRBV27
AGSPGGGPNHSGYT,TRBJ1-2,-,TRBV6-6
ASSDDRWGGMNTEAF,TRBJ1-1,-,TRBV2
ASSPRTGGSNYEQY,TRBJ2-7,-,TRBV7-2